Shown below are 21 T cell receptor beta chains from a single sample sequenced in a study of blood T cell repertoires in COVID-19. TCRdb keeps only in-frame clones here, not all; method: immunoSEQ multiplex PCR. The sample has around 320,000 clones; approximately 89% are singletons. Sequenced input: peripheral blood. The receptors stem from a woman aged 30 to 39 with COVID-19, enrolled during active disease.

The chain employs TRBV5-1 and TRBJ1-5, with 8 bases matching TRBD1. Trimming at V came to 3 bases and at J to 3 bases, leaving 5 bases not matched to a gene. Germline CDR1 is SGHRS and CDR2 is YFSETQ. CDR3 length equals 15 residues. The CDR3 DNA sequence: TGCGCCAGCAGCTGGTCAGGGGGCCCCAATCAGCCCCAGCATTTT. Translation gives CASSWSGGPNQPQHF.

V gene TRBV10-1 combines with J gene TRBJ2-7; a weak D match, TRBD2 (5 bases). The V end lost 4 bases, the J end lost 3 bases, and 13 bases lay between the germline ends. Per germline, CDR1 WNHNN and CDR2 SYGVQD (reference sequence). This CDR3 has 14 residues. CDR3 protein: CASSGVDSYYEQYF. Written as DNA, the CDR3 is TGCGCCAGCAGTGGGGTGGACTCGTACTACGAGCAGTACTTC.

The count of this clone is one. The V gene is TRBV4-2, the J gene TRBJ2-7; D is undetermined. Germline assignment: CDR1 LGHNA and CDR2 YNFKEQ. The length of the CDR3 is 14 residues. Trimming shortened V by 1 base and J by 0 bases, and 7 bases separated the two germline ends. DNA for the CDR3: TGTGCCAGCAGCCAAGCCTCAGACTCCTACGAGCAGTACTTC. Its translation: CASSQASDSYEQYF.

This clone appeared a few times. The chain links TRBV2 to TRBJ1-2, with D perhaps matching TRBD1 (6 bases). CDR1 is SNHLY, CDR2 FYNNEI, per germline. CDR3 length: 14 residues. With 10 bases removed from V and 7 bases from J, the gap between germline ends came to 22 bases. The CDR3 nucleotides are TGTGCCACCATCCCATATCTACAGGGCAGTGGCTACACCTTC. Translated: CATIPYLQGSGYTF. Complete variable domain (other parts from reference TRBV2 and TRBJ1-2): EPEVTQTPSHQVTQMGQEVILRCVPISNHLYFYWYRQILGQKVEFLVSFYNNEISEKSEIFDDQFSVERPDGSNFTLKIRSTKLEDSAMYFCATIPYLQGSGYTFGSGTRLTVV.

The V gene is TRBV18, the J gene TRBJ2-3; D not certain. V lost 6 bases and J lost 6, with 10 bases in between. There are 12 residues in the CDR3. Germline CDR1 is KGHSH and CDR2 is LQKENI. The CDR3 loop reads CASSPGGDTQYF. CDR3 DNA sequence: TGTGCCAGCTCCCCGGGTGGGGATACGCAGTATTTT.

The V and J genes are TRBV29-1 and TRBJ2-7, with a weak D call TRBD1 (6 bases). This CDR3 has 15 amino acids. The ends were cut back, 3 bases at V and 4 bases at J, with 19 bases in the middle. The germline V gene has CDR1 SQVTM and CDR2 ANQGSEA. CDR3 coding DNA: TGCAGCGTTGAGCCCGAAGGGGGACGGTTTTACGAGCAGTACTTC. Its protein product is CSVEPEGGRFYEQYF.

The chain uses TRBV5-5 and TRBJ2-3, with 11 nucleotides matching TRBD2. The CDR3 extends over 18 amino acids. Losses at the gene ends were 0 bases for V and 3 bases for J; bases not matched to a gene: 9. CDR1 and CDR2 from the germline V gene are SGHKS and YYEKEE (reference sequence). Here the CDR3 reads CASSLAPGLADPTDTQYF. In nucleotides, the CDR3 is TGTGCCAGCAGCTTGGCCCCGGGACTAGCGGACCCTACAGATACGCAGTATTTT.

The V call is TRBV5-5, the J call TRBJ2-3; weak D call: TRBD1 (6 bases). The V and J ends lost 4 bases and 6 bases respectively, with 9 bases between them. The germline gives CDR1 SGHKS, CDR2 YYEKEE (reference sequence). CDR3 length: 12 amino acids. CDR3 sequence reads: CASSQGLDTQYF. DNA for the CDR3: TGTGCCAGCAGCCAGGGGTTGGATACGCAGTATTTT.

The chain is built from TRBV6-5 and TRBJ2-1; a weak D match, TRBD1 (5 bases). CDR1 is MNHEY and CDR2 is SVGAGI in the germline V gene. Trimming stripped 6 bases from V and 0 bases from J, with 12 bases between. The CDR3 sequence is 15 residues long. In DNA form, the CDR3 reads TGTGCCAGCAGGCACAGGACACTCTCCTACAATGAGCAGTTCTTC. This encodes CASRHRTLSYNEQFF.

V and J are TRBV4-1 and TRBJ2-5; D is uncertain. This CDR3 spans 13 amino acids. Trimming stripped 1 base from V and 5 bases from J, with 8 bases between. The germline V gene encodes CDR1 MGHRA and CDR2 YSYEKL. The CDR3 sequence is CASSQGSRETQYF. The DNA for the CDR3 is TGCGCCAGCAGCCAAGGGTCGCGGGAGACCCAGTACTTC.

The genes are TRBV6-5 and TRBJ2-1; 8 nucleotides agree with TRBD2. V was clipped by 4 bases and J by 4 bases; unmatched bases: 9. CDR3 length: 16 residues. CDR1 MNHEY and CDR2 SVGAGI come from the germline V gene. The CDR3 coding sequence is TGTGCCAGCAGTTCCACGCCCAGCGGGGGTTACAATGAGCAGTTCTTC. The encoded protein is CASSSTPSGGYNEQFF.

The chain combines TRBV19 with TRBJ1-5; D gene unclear. The CDR3 contains 15 residues. Trimming removed 2 bases at V and 7 bases at J, with 15 bases between. In germline, CDR1 is LNHDA, CDR2 SQIVND (reference sequence). The CDR3 spells CASSIIALGNQPQHF. The CDR3 DNA follows: TGTGCCAGTAGTATAATAGCGTTGGGTAACCAGCCCCAGCATTTT.

The table lists this clone with a count of one. The V call is TRBV6-6, the J call TRBJ1-5, with 10 bases lining up with TRBD1. Germline loops: CDR1 MNHNY, CDR2 SVGAGI (reference sequence). This CDR3 is 15 amino acids long. With V trimmed by 5 bases and J by 5 bases, 6 bases remained unmatched. The CDR3 here is CASSTPGQGYQPQHF. The CDR3 coding sequence is TGTGCCAGCAGTACCCCGGGACAGGGGTATCAGCCCCAGCATTTT.

This clone was observed a single time. The chain carries TRBV27 and TRBJ1-4; unclear D gene. This CDR3 is 15 amino acids long. The V end lost 9 bases, the J end lost 3 bases, and 17 bases lay between the germline ends. CDR1 is MNHEY and CDR2 is SMNVEV in the germline V gene (reference sequence). CDR3 nucleotide sequence: TGTGCCAGTTCATCTAATGTGATGGCTAATGAAAAACTGTTTTTT. Residues: CASSSNVMANEKLFF.

The rearrangement uses TRBV15 and TRBJ1-2; D remains unclear. Germline V gene data show CDR1 as LNHNV and CDR2 as YYDKDF (reference sequence). The ends were cut back, 1 base at V and 4 bases at J, with 13 bases in the middle. CDR3 size: 15 residues. Written as DNA, the CDR3 is TGTGCCACCAGCAGAGGAGGAATTCGGGGCTATGGCTACACCTTC. The encoded protein is CATSRGGIRGYGYTF.

The chain uses TRBV27 and TRBJ2-7, with 11 bases matching TRBD2. CDR1 and CDR2 (germline): MNHEY, SMNVEV (reference sequence). With V trimmed by 5 bases and J by 2 bases, 8 bases remained unmatched. This CDR3 has 16 amino acids. Here the CDR3 reads CASSPLAGGYTYEQYF. The DNA for the CDR3 is TGTGCCAGCAGTCCTCTAGCGGGGGGCTACACCTACGAGCAGTACTTC.

This clone was detected only a few times. V usage is TRBV6-4 and J usage is TRBJ2-1; possibly TRBD2 for D (5 bases). The CDR3 length is 15 residues. The V gene's germline CDR1 is MRHNA and CDR2 SNTAGT. Deletions cut 3 bases from V and 9 bases from J, with 18 bases between. CDR3 residues: CASSDITRGKGEQFF. The CDR3 DNA follows: TGTGCCAGCAGTGATATAACTAGAGGTAAAGGTGAGCAGTTCTTC.

The genes are TRBV28 and TRBJ1-5, with 8 bases matching TRBD1. Germline CDR1 reads MDHEN; CDR2 reads SYDVKM. The CDR3 runs 15 residues. J gave up 3 bases and V 5 bases, and 6 bases lay outside the gene matches. The CDR3 protein is CASSEWTGLNQPQHF. DNA of the CDR3: TGTGCCAGCAGTGAATGGACAGGGCTCAATCAGCCCCAGCATTTT.

The chain is built from TRBV7-9 and TRBJ2-3; 9 nucleotides align to TRBD2. The CDR3 consists of 15 residues. CDR1 SEHNR and CDR2 FQNEAQ come from the germline V gene (reference sequence). V lost 9 bases, J lost 0 bases, and 7 bases stayed unmatched. CDR3 sequence: CASGYLAGSTDTQYF. The CDR3 DNA is TGTGCCAGTGGGTATCTAGCGGGGAGCACAGATACGCAGTATTTT.

Regarding this clone: Different DNA sequences within this sample yield the same CDR3. V is TRBV3-1 (or the pseudogene TRBV3-2) and J is TRBJ2-2; 7 nucleotides agree with TRBD1. The CDR3 sequence is 14 residues long. With V trimmed by 1 base and J by 4 bases, 0 bases remained unmatched. The germline V gene has CDR1 LGHDT and CDR2 YNNKEL (reference sequence). CDR3: CASSQAGGTGELFF. For the CDR3, the DNA is TGTGCCAGCAGCCAAGCAGGGGGCACCGGGGAGCTGTTTTTT.

The V call is TRBV24-1, the J call TRBJ2-1, with 9 nucleotides matching TRBD1. The CDR3 extends over 15 amino acids. The germline CDR1 and CDR2 sequences are KGHDR and SFDVKD. The junction had 8 bases not matched to a gene; V was cut back by 5 bases and J by 7 bases. CDR3 residues: CATSATTGGLNEQFF. CDR3 nucleotide sequence: TGTGCCACCAGTGCGACCACAGGGGGCTTAAATGAGCAGTTCTTC.